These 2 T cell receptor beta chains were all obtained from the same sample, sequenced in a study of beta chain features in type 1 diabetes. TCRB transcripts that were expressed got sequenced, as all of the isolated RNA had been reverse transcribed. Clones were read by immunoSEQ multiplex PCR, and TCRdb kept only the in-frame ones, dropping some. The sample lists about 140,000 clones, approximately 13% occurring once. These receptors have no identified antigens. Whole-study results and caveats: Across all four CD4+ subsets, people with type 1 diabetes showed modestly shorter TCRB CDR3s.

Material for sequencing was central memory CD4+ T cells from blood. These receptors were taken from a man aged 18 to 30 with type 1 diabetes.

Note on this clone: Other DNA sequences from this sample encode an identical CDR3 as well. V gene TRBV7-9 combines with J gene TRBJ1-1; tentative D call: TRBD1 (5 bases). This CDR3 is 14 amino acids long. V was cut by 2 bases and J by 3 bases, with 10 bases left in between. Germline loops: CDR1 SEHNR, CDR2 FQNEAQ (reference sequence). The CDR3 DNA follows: TGTGCCAGCAGCTTAACCACGGGGGACACTGAAGCTTTCTTT. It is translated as CASSLTTGDTEAFF. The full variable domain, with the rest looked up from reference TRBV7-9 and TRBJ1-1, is DTGVSQNPRHKITKRGQNVTFRCDPISEHNRLYWYRQTLGQGPEFLTYFQNEAQLEKSRLLSDRFSAERPKGSFSTLEIQRTEQGDSAMYLCASSLTTGDTEAFFGQGTRLTVV.

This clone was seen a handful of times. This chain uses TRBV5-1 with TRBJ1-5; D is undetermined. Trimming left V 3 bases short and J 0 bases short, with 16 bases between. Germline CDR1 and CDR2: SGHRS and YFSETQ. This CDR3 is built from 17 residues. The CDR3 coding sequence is TGCGCCAGCAGCTCGGATTCTCAGGATAATAGCAATCAGCCCCAGCATTTT. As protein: CASSSDSQDNSNQPQHF.